Presented here are 20 T cell receptor beta chains from one specimen sequenced in a study of human T cells and chemical hapten exposure. Time point in this sample: patch test 2, 6 weeks after DPC sensitization. Specified treatment: therapeutic diphenylcyclopropenone sensitization with weekly scalp DPC. One entry per CDR3 protein results from TCRdb running MiXCR on the RACE reads. The table lists hundreds of thousands of distinct CDR3 sequences, about 6% of them singletons, with 4.5% to 6% in the top ten. This material consisted of whole blood, taken in connection with sensitization to the hapten diphenylcyclopropenone (DPC). The receptors derive from a woman aged 18-29 years with alopecia areata. Some clones in this sample may be carry-over from other donors' samples.

This rearrangement joins TRBV6-5 to TRBJ2-1; 8 positions match TRBD2. The ends lost 5 bases at V and 8 bases at J; junction bases unmatched: 11. The CDR3 spans 15 residues. Germline lookup yields CDR1 MNHEY and CDR2 SVGAGI. CDR3 region: CASSERGGLWDEQFF. CDR3 DNA: TGTGCCAGCAGTGAACGGGGGGGGCTCTGGGATGAGCAGTTCTTC.

This clonotype was seen repeatedly, ten times or more. The chain couples TRBV29-1 to TRBJ1-1, with D perhaps TRBD1 (6 bases). With 6 bases removed from V and 7 bases from J, the gap between germline ends came to 18 bases. From germline, CDR1 is SQVTM and CDR2 ANQGSEA. This CDR3 region has 13 residues. CDR3 bases: TGCAGCGTGCTTCGACAGGAGGCCGGTGAAGCTTTCTTT. It translates to CSVLRQEAGEAFF.

The chain combines TRBV5-4 with TRBJ2-2, with a weak D call TRBD1 (5 bases). The CDR3 spans 16 residues. V gave up 4 bases and J gave up 6 bases, with 19 bases separating them. CDR1 is SGHNT, CDR2 YYREEE, per germline (reference sequence). In nucleotides, the CDR3 is TGTGCCAGCAGCCTGAGCAGGTTGAACAGGCCCGGGGAGCTGTTTTTT. It codes for CASSLSRLNRPGELFF.

This clonotype was detected a few times. In this CDR3 the conserved last residue, phenylalanine or tryptophan, is missing, so a read error is likely. The chain combines TRBV6-6 with TRBJ2-4; 9 nucleotides line up with TRBD1. V lost 2 bases to trimming and J lost 1 base; unmatched junction nucleotides: 6. Germline CDR1 is MNHNY and CDR2 is SVGAGI (reference sequence). This CDR3 spans 17 amino acids. CDR3 DNA: TGTGCCAGCAGTTACCCAGACAGGGGGTTGGCCAAAAACATTCAGTACCTC. Translated: CASSYPDRGLAKNIQYL.

The chain couples TRBV6-2 or TRBV6-3 to TRBJ2-1, with 9 bases matching TRBD1. In germline, CDR1 is MNHEY, CDR2 SVGEGT. With 6 bases clipped from V and 10 bases from J, the junction kept 4 bases outside the gene matches. This CDR3 comprises 12 residues. The CDR3 loop reads CASSTGGREQFF. CDR3 DNA: TGTGCCAGCAGCACAGGGGGCAGAGAGCAGTTCTTC.

The chain has TRBV10-3 and TRBJ2-7; the D call may be TRBD1 or TRBD2 (5 bases each). The V gene's germline CDR1 is ENHRY and CDR2 SYGVKD. This CDR3 is 12 amino acids long. With 10 bases removed from V and 0 bases from J, the gap between germline ends came to 10 bases. CDR3 loop: CATRGSSYEQYF. DNA for the CDR3: TGTGCCACCCGGGGCAGCTCCTACGAGCAGTACTTC.

The sample holds a few counts of this clonotype. This chain links TRBV6-6 with TRBJ1-3; D is unclear. Trimming took 5 bases from V and 4 from J, leaving 15 bases between them. Per the germline V gene, CDR1 is MNHNY and CDR2 is SVGAGI (reference sequence). The CDR3 loop spans 15 amino acids. The CDR3 is CASSPGLFSGNTIYF. The DNA of the CDR3 is TGTGCCAGCAGTCCTGGACTTTTCTCCGGAAACACCATATATTTT.

This clonotype was picked up many times. The V and J genes are TRBV12-3 or TRBV12-4 and TRBJ2-6; the match to TRBD1 covers 10 bases. The CDR3 contains 17 residues. V was clipped by 2 bases and J by 2 bases; unmatched bases: 3. Here the CDR3 DNA reads TGTGCCAGCAGTTTAAGACAGGGGGCCCCTGGGGCCAACGTCCTGACTTTC. It is translated as CASSLRQGAPGANVLTF.

This clonotype was observed many times. This chain links TRBV7-2 with TRBJ1-2; D remains unclear. Between the trimmed V and J ends, which lost 1 base and 3 bases, there was a span of 6 bases. The CDR3 runs to 13 residues. Germline-derived CDR1 and CDR2 are SGHTA and FQGNSA. The CDR3, as DNA: TGTGCCAGCAGCTTAGAACAGTACTATGGCTACACCTTC. Amino acid sequence: CASSLEQYYGYTF. The full variable domain, with the rest looked up from reference TRBV7-2 and TRBJ1-2, is GAGVSQSPSNKVTEKGKDVELRCDPISGHTALYWYRQSLGQGLEFLIYFQGNSAPDKSGLPSDRFSAERTGGSVSTLTIQRTQQEDSAVYLCASSLEQYYGYTFGSGTRLTVV.

This clonotype turned up a few times. The V call is TRBV13, the J call TRBJ2-1; 11 bases agree with TRBD2. The CDR3 consists of 16 residues. Germline V CDR1 and CDR2: PRHDT, FYEKMQ (reference sequence). The V segment lost 5 bases and the J segment 1 base; nucleotides outside the gene matches: 4. The CDR3 DNA follows: TGTGCCAGCAGCGAGGGACTAGCGGCTTCCTACAATGAGCAGTTCTTC. Its protein is CASSEGLAASYNEQFF.

This sequence joins TRBV6-5 and TRBJ2-5; the D gene is possibly TRBD2 (6 bases). This CDR3 has 15 amino acids. Germline CDR1 and CDR2: MNHEY and SVGAGI. The germline V and J ends were trimmed by 5 bases and 0 bases, with 13 bases remaining between them. CDR3 DNA sequence: TGTGCCAGCAGTCCTTACCGGGACTACCAAGAGACCCAGTACTTC. Translating it yields CASSPYRDYQETQYF.

This clonotype has only a few counts. The J gene is TRBJ2-7, the V gene TRBV6-2 or TRBV6-3, with 9 bases fitting TRBD1. Looked up from germline, CDR1 is MNHEY and CDR2 is SVGEGT. The V and J ends lost 2 bases and 5 bases, in that order; junction bases with no gene match: 7. The CDR3 length is 15 residues. The CDR3 DNA reads TGTGCCAGCAGTTACGGTGGGACAGGGATGAACGAGCAGTACTTC. The encoded protein is CASSYGGTGMNEQYF.

This clonotype was seen at least ten times. The J gene is TRBJ1-1, the V gene TRBV6-1, with D maybe TRBD1 (5 bases). V was trimmed by 4 bases and J by 8 bases, leaving 17 bases between them. In germline, CDR1 is MNHNS, CDR2 SASEGT. The CDR3 is 14 residues long. For the CDR3, the DNA is TGTGCCAGCAGTGGTGTTTGGGGCGCACGCGAAGCTTTCTTT. Translating gives CASSGVWGAREAFF.

This chain connects TRBV28 to TRBJ2-1, with 10 bases identical to TRBD2. Germline lookup yields CDR1 MDHEN and CDR2 SYDVKM. The V segment lost 7 bases and the J segment 1 base; nucleotides outside the gene matches: 1. The CDR3 extends over 14 amino acids. CDR3 DNA sequence: TGTGCCAGCAAAGCGGGGGGGTCCTACAATGAGCAGTTCTTC. Protein: CASKAGGSYNEQFF.

As concerns this clonotype: A read error may be the cause here, since a much bigger clone is one base away. The V call is TRBV29-1, the J call TRBJ2-4; D ambiguous. The CDR3 consists of 16 residues. The germline CDR1 and CDR2 sequences are SQVTM and ANQGSEA. The CDR3 protein is CSVEDLSPIAKSIQYF. The CDR3 DNA is TGCAGCGTTGAAGATCTGAGCCCTATAGCCAAAAGCATTCAGTACTTC.

This clonotype was counted only a few times. Here the CDR3 reads CSAREQGAWGEAFF. Written as DNA, the CDR3 is TGCAGTGCTAGGGAACAGGGGGCCTGGGGTGAAGCTTTCTTT. The chain links TRBV20-1 to TRBJ1-1, with TRBD1 identical over 9 bases. CDR1 is DFQATT and CDR2 is SNEGSKA in the germline V gene (reference sequence). J gave up 7 bases and V 3 bases, and 9 bases lay outside the gene matches. The CDR3 consists of 14 residues.

The chain couples TRBV7-3 to TRBJ2-2; TRBD2 aligns across 9 bases. V was clipped by 5 bases and J by 5 bases; unmatched bases: 12. This CDR3 spans 17 amino acids. Germline V gene sequence: CDR1 SGHTA, CDR2 FQGTGA. Written as DNA, the CDR3 is TGTGCCAGCAGCCCCGCGGGGGGGGGCCCCGGGACCGGGGAGCTGTTTTTT. Encoded protein: CASSPAGGGPGTGELFF.

This chain connects TRBV6-2 or TRBV6-3 to TRBJ1-2; 7 nucleotides line up with TRBD1. Trimming removed 5 bases from V and 4 bases from J; junction bases left unmatched: 10. Germline CDR1 and CDR2: MNHEY and SVGEGT. The CDR3 loop spans 15 amino acids. This chain's CDR3 is CASSDDGTEFYGYTF. DNA of the CDR3: TGTGCCAGCAGTGACGACGGGACAGAATTCTATGGCTACACCTTC.

The chain links TRBV3-1 to TRBJ2-7; 7 nucleotides match TRBD1. Germline CDR1 is LGHDT and CDR2 is YNNKEL (reference sequence). With V trimmed by 0 bases and J by 2 bases, 4 bases remained unmatched. The CDR3 loop spans 15 amino acids. This CDR3 is CASSQDHGQAYEQYF. DNA for the CDR3: TGTGCCAGCAGCCAAGATCACGGACAGGCCTACGAGCAGTACTTC.

Only a few counts were recorded for this clonotype. Compared with germline, one end of the junction differs, possibly owing to a read error. The chain uses TRBV27 and TRBJ2-1, with 7 bases matching TRBD1. Per germline, CDR1 MNHEY and CDR2 SMNVEV (reference sequence). The CDR3 contains 12 residues. CDR3 sequence: CASRHETGKQVF. The CDR3 coding sequence is TGTGCCAGCAGACACGAGACAGGGAAGCAGGTCTTC.